A single sample gave rise to the 17 T cell receptor beta chains below, sequenced in a study of blood T cell repertoires in COVID-19. Measured with immunoSEQ multiplex PCR; TCRdb has only the in-frame clones, and not every one. This sample has tens of thousands of clones, with approximately 85% found just once. Specimen: peripheral blood. These receptors came from a human donor in a cohort sampled during active COVID-19.

V is TRBV4-1 and J is TRBJ2-7; no firm D call. V was shortened by 0 bases and J by 2 bases, with 8 bases between the two germline ends. Germline lookup yields CDR1 MGHRA and CDR2 YSYEKL. This CDR3 is 14 amino acids long. CDR3: CASSQEQRTYEQYF. The CDR3 DNA sequence: TGCGCCAGCAGCCAAGAGCAGCGAACCTACGAGCAGTACTTC.

The V gene is TRBV6-6, the J gene TRBJ1-5; D remains unclear. The V end was cut by 2 bases, the J end by 6 bases, with 11 bases between. Looked up from germline, CDR1 is MNHNY and CDR2 is SVGAGI (reference sequence). The CDR3 has 14 amino acids. The CDR3 DNA sequence: TGTGCCAGCAGTTACACGGGTGGGTTTCAGCCCCAGCATTTT. It yields the protein CASSYTGGFQPQHF.

The V call is TRBV5-1, the J call TRBJ2-2; 8 bases are shared with TRBD1. This CDR3 contains 16 residues. In germline, CDR1 is SGHRS, CDR2 YFSETQ. V trimming: 5 bases; J trimming: 3 bases; junction bases outside the gene matches: 9. DNA for the CDR3: TGCGCCAGCAGACATCCGGGACAGGTATACACCGGGGAGCTGTTTTTT. It encodes CASRHPGQVYTGELFF.

The genes are TRBV30 and TRBJ2-7; D gene uncertain. V was shortened by 5 bases and J by 2 bases, with 13 bases between the two germline ends. This CDR3 has 13 amino acids. Per germline, CDR1 GTSNPN and CDR2 SVGIG (reference sequence). The CDR3: CAWGPDIPYEQYF. In DNA, the CDR3 is TGTGCCTGGGGCCCCGACATTCCCTACGAGCAGTACTTC.

The CDR3 nucleotides are TGTGCCAGCAGCGAAGACAGGGGGCCTGGCTACACCTTC. This encodes CASSEDRGPGYTF. J is TRBJ1-2 and V is TRBV11-2, with 10 bases fitting TRBD1. Trimming at V came to 5 bases and at J to 7 bases, leaving 4 bases not matched to a gene. The CDR3 extends over 13 amino acids. Germline V gene data show CDR1 as SGHAT and CDR2 as FQNNGV.

Only one count was recorded for this clone. The CDR3 coding sequence is TGTGCCAGCAGTTTTGGGCAGAATAGCAATCAGCCCCAGCATTTT. As protein: CASSFGQNSNQPQHF. The chain combines TRBV28 with TRBJ1-5, with D uncertain. The CDR3 runs 15 residues. Germline V lookup: CDR1 MDHEN, CDR2 SYDVKM. Trimming shortened V by 3 bases and J by 0 bases, and 9 bases separated the two germline ends.

The chain joins TRBV5-1 to TRBJ2-5; the match to TRBD2 covers 12 bases. V shed 3 bases and J 2 bases; nucleotides not matched to a gene: 5. This CDR3 is 16 amino acids long. Germline V gene sequence: CDR1 SGHRS, CDR2 YFSETQ. CDR3 sequence (DNA): TGCGCCAGCAGCTCGGGACTAGCGGGCGGGCAAGAGACCCAGTACTTC. It encodes CASSSGLAGGQETQYF. Supplemented by reference TRBV5-1 and TRBJ2-5, the full variable domain reads KAGVTQTPRYLIKTRGQQVTLSCSPISGHRSVSWYQQTPGQGLQFLFEYFSETQRNKGNFPGRFSGRQFSNSRSEMNVSTLELGDSALYLCASSSGLAGGQETQYFGPGTRLLVL.

The chain combines TRBV27 with TRBJ2-1; D gene uncertain. CDR1 is MNHEY, CDR2 SMNVEV, per germline (reference sequence). Deletions cut 3 bases from V and 0 bases from J, with 6 bases between. The CDR3 spans 14 residues. The CDR3 bases are TGTGCCAGCAGTTTCCGTAGCTCCTACAATGAGCAGTTCTTC. This encodes CASSFRSSYNEQFF.

This clone was seen only once. The chain couples TRBV5-1 to TRBJ1-1; D ambiguous. The CDR3 runs 14 residues. The V end lost 0 bases, the J end lost 5 bases, and 11 bases lay between the germline ends. Germline-derived CDR1 and CDR2 are SGHRS and YFSETQ. CDR3 in amino acids: CASSLVGVETEAFF. The CDR3, as DNA: TGCGCCAGCAGCTTGGTCGGGGTTGAGACTGAAGCTTTCTTT.

CDR3 protein: CASSSTTGWPHEQYF. The CDR3 nucleotides read TGTGCCAGCAGTTCAACGACAGGGTGGCCCCACGAGCAGTACTTC. This chain links TRBV6-2 or TRBV6-3 with TRBJ2-7; 7 bases align to TRBD1. V was clipped by 4 bases and J by 5 bases; unmatched bases: 11. CDR1 is MNHEY, CDR2 SVGEGT, per germline. The CDR3 extends over 15 amino acids.

This chain links TRBV7-9 with TRBJ2-1, with 7 bases lining up with TRBD1. This CDR3 is 16 amino acids long. V lost 2 bases and J lost 3; bases outside the gene matches: 7. Germline values: CDR1 SEHNR, CDR2 FQNEAQ (reference sequence). CDR3 amino acids: CASSLKGARVYNEQFF. The CDR3, as DNA: TGTGCCAGCAGCTTAAAGGGGGCGCGAGTCTACAATGAGCAGTTCTTC.

The chain couples TRBV29-1 to TRBJ1-5; D gene ambiguous. Trimming removed 8 bases at V and 5 bases at J, with 16 bases between. Germline CDR1 and CDR2: SQVTM and ANQGSEA. This CDR3 has 13 residues. The CDR3 DNA is TGCAGCCCAAAACCGGACTTGTATCAGCCCCAGCATTTT. It translates to CSPKPDLYQPQHF. The variable domain in full, with the rest retrieved from reference TRBV29-1 and TRBJ1-5, is SAVISQKPSRDICQRGTSLTIQCQVDSQVTMMFWYRQQPGQSLTLIATANQGSEATYESGFVIDKFPISRPNLTFSTLTVSNMSPEDSSIYLCSPKPDLYQPQHFGDGTRLSIL.

This clone appeared a single time. This chain links TRBV2 with TRBJ1-3, with 8 bases lining up with TRBD1. The length of the CDR3 is 14 residues. Germline V gene lookup returns CDR1 SNHLY and CDR2 FYNNEI. V was pared by 7 bases and J by 8 bases, with 10 bases of the junction left unmatched. CDR3 amino acids: CASTESTGADTIYF. The CDR3 coding sequence is TGTGCCAGCACCGAGTCGACAGGGGCGGACACCATATATTTT.

The chain is built from TRBV5-5 and TRBJ2-5; D is ambiguous. CDR3 length: 12 amino acids. Trimming cost V 4 bases and J 5 bases, with 9 bases left between them. In germline, CDR1 is SGHKS, CDR2 YYEKEE (reference sequence). DNA of the CDR3: TGTGCCAGCAGCCAACTTGCGGAGACCCAGTACTTC. Translation gives CASSQLAETQYF.

This sequence joins TRBV27 and TRBJ1-2, with 9 bases fitting TRBD1. The CDR3 extends over 13 amino acids. CDR1 is MNHEY, CDR2 SMNVEV, per germline (reference sequence). V shed 5 bases, J shed 8 bases, and the junction held 6 bases outside the gene matches. The CDR3: CASSPTGGDGYTF. The CDR3 nucleotides are TGTGCCAGCAGTCCCACAGGGGGCGACGGCTACACCTTC.

V gene TRBV11-2 combines with J gene TRBJ1-1; the D is unclear. Trimming took off 5 bases at V and 0 bases at J, with 7 bases between the two ends. Germline V gene sequence: CDR1 SGHAT, CDR2 FQNNGV. The CDR3 length is 13 residues. For the CDR3, the DNA is TGTGCCAGCAGCCGGAGAGTGAACACTGAAGCTTTCTTT. It translates to CASSRRVNTEAFF.

The rearrangement links TRBV20-1 to TRBJ1-1; D is perhaps TRBD1 (6 bases). The CDR3 contains 13 residues. Germline CDR1 is DFQATT and CDR2 is SNEGSKA (reference sequence). The germline V and J ends were trimmed by 5 bases and 3 bases, with 13 bases remaining between them. CDR3 in DNA: TGCAGTGCTCGTGGGGGCCCTTACACTGAAGCTTTCTTT. This translates into CSARGGPYTEAFF.